The 16 T cell receptor beta chains listed next were all sequenced from one sample in a study of post-analysis software for immune sequencing data (dated by TCRdb to the mid-2010s). Here is what the overall study found, with its caveats: Significantly higher frequencies in patients than in controls were found for five or six TRBV segments, including TRBV5-6, TRBV5-1 and TRBV20-1.

For these TCRs, the target antigens are not known. Preparation of the library involved PCR. The sequencing machine was an Illumina HiSeq 2500. To reduce PCR and sequencing biases, unique molecular identifiers were built into the TCR beta cDNA libraries. TCRdb redid the processing of the public reads, applying fastp at Q25 and MiXCR, and retained in-frame beta chains. Records with the same CDR3 protein are collapsed into one entry carrying the most frequent genes and DNA. For this sample there are 750,000 to 950,000 distinct CDR3 sequences; roughly half appear just once. Approximately 4.5% of the sample is taken by the ten largest. The material sequenced was blood. Receptor source: a girl aged 10-17 years with multiple sclerosis.

As to this clonotype: Mismatch with germline at one junction end may stem from a read error. The chain joins TRBV18 to TRBJ1-1, with unresolved D. The CDR3 spans 13 residues. Germline loops: CDR1 KGHSH, CDR2 LQKENI. In nucleotides, the CDR3 is TGCGCCAGCAGCCCCCTACGGGACACTGAAGCTTTCTTT. It encodes CASSPLRDTEAFF.

The sample holds a few counts of this clonotype. The chain employs TRBV4-1 and TRBJ1-5; a possible D gene is TRBD1 (6 bases). Germline CDR1 reads MGHRA; CDR2 reads YSYEKL. Trimming shortened V by 3 bases and J by 5 bases, and 11 bases separated the two germline ends. The CDR3 sequence is 14 residues long. CDR3 region: CASSQGGGDQPQHF. DNA for the CDR3: TGCGCCAGCAGCCAGGGAGGGGGTGATCAGCCCCAGCATTTT.

A single count supports this clonotype. V gene TRBV20-1 combines with J gene TRBJ2-3, with 10 bases aligning to TRBD2. V lost 2 bases, J lost 4 bases, and 6 bases stayed unmatched. This CDR3 is built from 15 residues. Germline V gene lookup returns CDR1 DFQATT and CDR2 SNEGSKA (reference sequence). CDR3 protein: CSARPTSGIADTQYF. The CDR3 DNA is TGCAGTGCTAGACCCACTAGCGGGATCGCAGATACGCAGTATTTT.

The chain employs TRBV14 and TRBJ2-1; D is perhaps TRBD2 (6 bases). Germline loops: CDR1 SGHDN, CDR2 FVKESK. V lost 0 bases to trimming and J lost 9 bases, with 12 bases between them. The CDR3 contains 14 residues. Written as DNA, the CDR3 is TGTGCCAGCAGCCAAGACGTAAGCGGGCGTGAGCAGTTCTTC. Amino acids: CASSQDVSGREQFF.

This clonotype has a single count. V and J are TRBV6-6 and TRBJ1-2; perhaps TRBD1 as D (5 bases). Trimming left V 6 bases short and J 3 bases short, with 17 bases between. CDR1 is MNHNY, CDR2 SVGAGI, per germline (reference sequence). The CDR3 consists of 15 residues. CDR3 loop: CASSAGGDRDYGYTF. In DNA form, the CDR3 reads TGTGCCAGCAGCGCCGGGGGGGATCGGGACTATGGCTACACCTTC.

The chain recombines TRBV5-1 with TRBJ2-6, with D hard to call. The germline gives CDR1 SGHRS, CDR2 YFSETQ. The CDR3 runs 16 residues. The V end was cut by 4 bases, the J end by 0 bases, with 11 bases between. The CDR3 loop is CASSRGVTSGANVLTF. In nucleotides, the CDR3 is TGCGCCAGCAGCCGTGGTGTGACCTCTGGGGCCAACGTCCTGACTTTC.

The rearrangement uses TRBV20-1 and TRBJ1-1; 7 nucleotides line up with TRBD1. Germline loops: CDR1 DFQATT, CDR2 SNEGSKA (reference sequence). Trimming cost V 3 bases and J 2 bases; bases outside gene matches: 6. This CDR3 comprises 14 residues. CDR3 in DNA: TGCAGTGCTAGGAGGACAGGTGAAAACACTGAAGCTTTCTTT. This sequence encodes CSARRTGENTEAFF.

This clonotype was seen a handful of times. The rearrangement uses TRBV29-1 and TRBJ1-1; the D is unclear. V lost 6 bases and J lost 5, with 13 bases in between. The germline V gene encodes CDR1 SQVTM and CDR2 ANQGSEA. The CDR3 loop spans 12 amino acids. The CDR3, as DNA: TGCAGCGTGAGGACCCGGGGTACTGAAGCTTTCTTT. Translating it yields CSVRTRGTEAFF.

The sample holds one count of this clonotype. The chain has TRBV3-1 and TRBJ2-1, with 9 bases matching TRBD2. Trimming removed 8 bases from V and 4 bases from J; junction bases left unmatched: 9. CDR1 is LGHDT, CDR2 YNNKEL, per germline (reference sequence). CDR3 length equals 15 residues. The CDR3 coding sequence is TGTGCCAGCCTTCCGCGGGGGGGCGGTTACAATGAGCAGTTCTTC. This translates into CASLPRGGGYNEQFF.

J is TRBJ2-7 and V is TRBV4-1, with D maybe TRBD2 (5 bases). The germline V gene has CDR1 MGHRA and CDR2 YSYEKL. CDR3 length: 15 amino acids. V was shortened by 1 base and J by 3 bases, with 13 bases between the two germline ends. CDR3 sequence reads: CASSQAEGSSYEQYF. As DNA, the CDR3 is TGCGCCAGCAGCCAAGCAGAGGGCAGCAGCTACGAGCAGTACTTC.

This clonotype was seen more than once but under ten times. The V gene is TRBV20-1, the J gene TRBJ2-7; no reliable D call. CDR1 DFQATT and CDR2 SNEGSKA come from the germline V gene (reference sequence). The CDR3 loop spans 12 amino acids. Between the trimmed V and J ends, which lost 6 bases and 3 bases, there was a span of 12 bases. The CDR3 coding sequence is TGCAGTGCCGGTAACTTGGTCTACGAGCAGTACTTC. Translated: CSAGNLVYEQYF.

This chain joins TRBV5-1 and TRBJ2-7; the match to TRBD2 covers 9 bases. CDR1 is SGHRS and CDR2 is YFSETQ in the germline V gene. The CDR3 has 17 amino acids. The J segment lost 3 bases and the V segment lost 3 bases, leaving 13 bases of the junction unmatched. The CDR3 nucleotides are TGCGCCAGCAGCTCGGGAAAGAATAGCGGGAGTGTCTACGAGCAGTACTTC. Translation gives CASSSGKNSGSVYEQYF.

The chain links TRBV20-1 to TRBJ2-7, with TRBD1 matching over 7 bases. CDR3 size: 12 residues. The V and J ends lost 6 bases and 5 bases, in that order; junction bases with no gene match: 7. Germline CDR1 reads DFQATT; CDR2 reads SNEGSKA (reference sequence). Written as DNA, the CDR3 is TGCAGTGCCCCAGGACAGGTGGACGAGCAGTACTTC. Translating it yields CSAPGQVDEQYF.

This rearrangement joins TRBV29-1 to TRBJ2-7; 8 nucleotides agree with TRBD2. CDR3 length equals 16 residues. Looked up from germline, CDR1 is SQVTM and CDR2 is ANQGSEA. Trimming removed 0 bases from V and 2 bases from J; junction bases left unmatched: 9. The CDR3 loop is CSVEDFPGGKAYEQYF. The DNA of the CDR3 is TGCAGCGTTGAAGATTTTCCGGGGGGGAAAGCCTACGAGCAGTACTTC.

This clonotype was observed a handful of times. The chain combines TRBV12-3 or TRBV12-4 with TRBJ1-2; perhaps TRBD1 as D (5 bases). The CDR3 is 15 residues long. Trimming removed 8 bases at V and 3 bases at J, with 19 bases between. The CDR3 sequence is CASQPLPGLHYGYTF. For the CDR3, the DNA is TGTGCCAGCCAACCTCTTCCGGGACTCCACTATGGCTACACCTTC.

This chain uses TRBV10-3 with TRBJ2-1; possibly TRBD2 for D (7 bases). The CDR3 totals 15 residues. The V end lost 8 bases, the J end lost 4 bases, and 18 bases lay between the germline ends. The germline gives CDR1 ENHRY, CDR2 SYGVKD. CDR3 DNA sequence: TGTGCCATCTCGGGGGGCGAGCGGGGTTACAATGAGCAGTTCTTC. This codes for CAISGGERGYNEQFF.